This TCR beta chain is drawn from a study of blood T cell dynamics during melanoma immunotherapy (dated by TCRdb to 2020 to 2021). With regard to the full study: The patients had metastatic melanoma and were given first-line pembrolizumab or nivolumab plus ipilimumab as standard of care in the United Kingdom. To find early correlates of response, the study profiled the peripheral T cell receptor repertoires of patients with metastatic melanoma both before and after one cycle of checkpoint inhibitor therapy. The training cohort consisted of consecutive patients, while an additional independent group of patients from the same centre was pooled to form an external validation set. Beyond this particular receptor, the publication reports: The relatively small sample size was recognized as a factor that could limit how well the results generalize. Whether the T cell clones driving repertoire changes were melanoma-specific or reflected general immune activation could not be determined in the study. A bifurcated reorganization of the PBMC repertoire at W3, with increased clonality or increased diversity, was observed in patients who later achieved disease control, unlike in progressors.

The time point tag for this specimen amounts to: week 3, after first cycle of checkpoint inhibitor. Blood samples were collected before treatment (T0) and at week 3 (W3), after the first cycle of checkpoint blockade. Except for a couple of patients with rapid clinical progression, response was assessed 12 weeks after the first infusion by RECIST 1.1; disease control meant complete response, partial response or stable disease. Patients with prior systemic cancer treatment, concomitant immunosuppressant therapy or synchronous other active malignancies were excluded. Both bulk PBMC and plasma cell-free DNA were sequenced for TCR beta so that circulating cells and T cell turnover could be tracked. Lymphoprep and SepMate tubes were used to isolate PBMC from blood, and red cell lysis was then performed. QIAamp DNA Blood Mini kits were used to extract DNA from both PBMC and sorted T cell subsets. A fixed 350 ng of DNA was loaded for every bulk PBMC sample. The immunoSEQ TCRb Assay kit was used according to manufacturer instructions to amplify TCR beta CDR3 sequences from genomic DNA. The KAPA Library Quantification Kit for Illumina platforms was used to quantify pooled libraries by qPCR. Sequencing of the pooled libraries was done on an Illumina NextSeq 500, with clustering at roughly 0.6-1.1 pM. Turning to the authors' computational methods: Analysis of the TCR data relied on immunoSEQ ANALYZER and the R LymphoSeq package. A rearrangement efficiency score was calculated as productive divided by the sum of productive and non-productive CDR3 sequences. Within each patient, timepoints were compared pairwise for clonality, measured with the Gini coefficient, and for diversity, measured with the Renyi index at alpha=1. In LymphoSeq, clonal relatedness was computed using an edit distance of 3, and repertoire similarity was computed using the Bhattacharyya coefficient. Linear discriminant analysis on week-3 changes in clonality and diversity was built with the R MASS and caret packages to classify response. The table comes from immuneACCESS by way of TCRdb, which keeps in-frame sequences with V and J called. Part of the clones is missing from these tables; in studies checked, under half for an unresolved V gene and the rest for unknown reasons. V and J calls and clone size are as listed in that table; D and trimming were resolved from the DNA. Present in this sample are about 28,000 clones, over 80% of which were seen just once. The biggest ten clones account for about a tenth of the sample.

This clone was counted a single time. Its antigen has not been determined. Base qualities are missing; no much larger clone stands one base away. Sequences MNHEY (CDR1) and SMNVEV (CDR2) are obtained from the germline V gene (reference sequence). Measured from the cysteine to the phenylalanine, the CDR3 is 14 residues long. The only DNA kept is the CDR3, 42 bases in frame from the first base. The germline V and J ends show losses of 3 bases and 7 bases respectively, and no gene match explains 6 bases of the junction. This sequence originates from a human donor with melanoma. The chain is assembled from TRBV27 and TRBJ1-5, with 7 bases matching TRBD1. The sequenced sample was blood, obtained from a patient treated with checkpoint blockade. The nucleotide sequence is given as TGTGCCAGCAGTTTGGAGGGGGCGCGGCAGCCCCAGCATTTT. Translated, it gives CASSLEGARQPQHF.